The present entry profiles one T cell receptor (beta chain) with its context. Germline V CDR1 and CDR2: MNHEY, SVGEGT. Trimming shortened V by 1 base and J by 2 bases, and 12 bases separated the two germline ends. The CDR3 has 16 amino acids. Seattle's enrolled individuals joined amid active infection and were then monitored longitudinally. Authors' data handling: How many nucleated cells were present was estimated from reference gene primer amplification. Measured with immunoSEQ multiplex PCR; TCRdb has only the in-frame clones, and not every one. V, J and clone size reflect that table, while D and trimming were determined from the DNA. The repertoire holds 50,000 to 65,000 clones, with 72% as singletons. The data stem from a study of blood T cell repertoires in COVID-19. Study context: Some COVID-19 samples were acute and others convalescent; all came from the United States, Italy and Spain.

The sample comprised peripheral blood. This receptor was taken from a woman between 70 and 85 years old with COVID-19, enrolled during active disease. J is TRBJ1-5 and V is TRBV6-2 or TRBV6-3, with a tentative D call TRBD1 (5 bases). CDR3 region: CASSYFGGVGNQPQHF. The CDR3 coding sequence is TGTGCCAGCAGTTACTTCGGGGGGGTGGGCAATCAGCCCCAGCATTTT.